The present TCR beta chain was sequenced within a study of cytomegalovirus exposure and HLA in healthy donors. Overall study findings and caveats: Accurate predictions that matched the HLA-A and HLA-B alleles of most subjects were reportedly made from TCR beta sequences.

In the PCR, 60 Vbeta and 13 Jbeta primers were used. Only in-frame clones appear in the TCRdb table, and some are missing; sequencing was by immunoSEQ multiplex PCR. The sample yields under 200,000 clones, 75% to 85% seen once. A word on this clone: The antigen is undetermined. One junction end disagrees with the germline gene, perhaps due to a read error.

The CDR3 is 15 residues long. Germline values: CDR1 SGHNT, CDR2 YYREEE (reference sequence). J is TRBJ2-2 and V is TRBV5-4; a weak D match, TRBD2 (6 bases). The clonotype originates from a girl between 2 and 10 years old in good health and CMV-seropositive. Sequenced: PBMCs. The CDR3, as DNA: TGTGCCAGCAGCCCAGACAGCCTGAACACCGGGGGGCTGTTTTTT. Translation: CASSPDSLNTGGLFF.